This TCR beta chain was obtained from a study of beta chain features in type 1 diabetes. Investigators reverse transcribed all isolated RNA, so they sequenced expressed TCRB transcripts. TCRdb's table, derived via immunoSEQ multiplex PCR, lists solely in-frame clones and lacks some. Counted here are roughly 350,000 clones, over 8.5% occurring once; the ten biggest clones make up about 0.63%. V gave up 3 bases and J gave up 0 bases, with 16 bases separating them. The CDR3 runs 17 residues. The germline V gene encodes CDR1 SGDLS and CDR2 YYNGEE. The collection from each donor was one heparinised blood draw averaging roughly 110 mL. Regarding the study as a whole: Among patients with Type 1 diabetes, TCRB CDR3s were moderately but significantly shorter in every one of the four CD4+ subsets.

This clone was counted only a few times. The antigen remains unidentified. Sequences were obtained from central memory CD4+ T cells from blood. J is TRBJ2-1 and V is TRBV9; possible D gene TRBD1, 5 bases. The receptor was derived from a young man with type 1 diabetes. CDR3 in DNA: TGTGCCAGCAGCGCCGCACTCAGACAGAGCTCCTACAATGAGCAGTTCTTC. This sequence encodes CASSAALRQSSYNEQFF.